A selection of T cell receptor beta chains follows, all from one sample in a study of identical twins. TCRdb redid the calling of the 5' RACE reads with MiXCR, one entry per CDR3 protein. Here the sample spans roughly 720,000 distinct CDR3 sequences, 15% to 20% being singletons. The same sample was also studied in work on T cells expressing NK-cell markers.

Sequencing was carried out using PBMCs. These receptors were taken from a young woman in good health. Each CDR3 is given with its conserved first and last residue. D genes are given only for firm matches. Clone size is given for some rows only: seen once, a few or many times, or a class if the clone is expanded.

d_call clone_size j_call cdr3_length v_call cdr3_nt cdr3_aa
NA NA TRBJ2-7 13 TRBV12-3/TRBV12-4 TGTGCCAGCAGTTTTGCACAGGCCACCGAGCAGTACTTC CASSFAQATEQYF
TRBD1 NA TRBJ2-3 17 TRBV20-1 TGCAGTGCTAGAGAAGTACCGGACAGGGTTAGCGCAGATACGCAGTATTTT CSAREVPDRVSADTQYF
NA NA TRBJ2-3 14 TRBV12-3/TRBV12-4 TGTGCCTGCAGTTTAGTGGGTATCCCTGATACGCAGTATTTT CACSLVGIPDTQYF
TRBD2 few TRBJ2-5 16 TRBV12-3/TRBV12-4 TGTGCCAGCAGCCGGTTCGGGACTAGCGGACAAGAGACCCAGTACTTC CASSRFGTSGQETQYF
TRBD1 few TRBJ1-2 13 TRBV29-1 TGCAGCGCCCGGGACAGGGGTAATAATGGCTACACCTTC CSARDRGNNGYTF
NA NA TRBJ1-3 15 TRBV7-2 TGTGCCAGCAGCTTAAAAGGGGGTGCTGGAAACACCATATATTTT CASSLKGGAGNTIYF
TRBD1 NA TRBJ2-4 12 TRBV20-1 TGCAGTGCTAGCGGGGACAGAAACATTCAGTACTTC CSASGDRNIQYF
NA NA TRBJ1-1 15 TRBV10-3 TGTGCCATCGGACCTACGGACAGAAGGAACACTGAAGCTTTCTTT CAIGPTDRRNTEAFF
TRBD2 few TRBJ2-5 13 TRBV10-3 TGTGCCATCAGAGGGACTAGTCGAGAGACCCAGTACTTC CAIRGTSRETQYF
NA NA TRBJ2-5 14 TRBV27 TGTGCCAGCAGTCGGGCAGGGGTAGCAGAGACCCAGTACTTC CASSRAGVAETQYF
NA NA TRBJ1-1 12 TRBV6-5 TGTGCCAGCAGCAACCGGGACTTAGAAGCTTTCTTT CASSNRDLEAFF
TRBD1 NA TRBJ1-1 14 TRBV20-1 TGCAGTGCTACCCGACAGGGAGGAGGCACTGAAGCTTTCTTT CSATRQGGGTEAFF
NA NA TRBJ1-4 14 TRBV6-1 TGTGCCAGCAGCCACCATCTCGCTAATGAAAAACTGTTTTTT CASSHHLANEKLFF
NA NA TRBJ1-2 11 TRBV10-3 TGTGCCATCAGGGTAGGAGACGGCTACACCTTC CAIRVGDGYTF
NA NA TRBJ2-7 15 TRBV20-1 TGCAGTGCTCCGAGCCCCAGGGGTTTAGGGTACGAGCAGTACTTC CSAPSPRGLGYEQYF
NA few TRBJ2-3 12 TRBV25-1 TGTGCCAGCAGTGAGTTCCCAGATACGCAGTATTTT CASSEFPDTQYF
TRBD1 few TRBJ2-5 15 TRBV18 TGTGCCAGCTCACCGGGGACAGACCGCCAAGAGACCCAGTACTTC CASSPGTDRQETQYF
NA NA TRBJ2-1 16 TRBV4-1 TGCGCCAGCAGCCCCAACCCTGTGGGGGCCTACAATGAGCAGTTCTTC CASSPNPVGAYNEQFF
TRBD2 NA TRBJ2-7 16 TRBV6-1 TGTGCCAGCAGTGTCACTAGCGGGGGGATCTCCTACGAGCAGTACTTC CASSVTSGGISYEQYF
NA NA TRBJ2-1 13 TRBV30 TGTGCCTGGAGTGTTAGGCGTACCGATCAGCAGTTCTTC CAWSVRRTDQQFF
NA NA TRBJ2-7 14 TRBV5-1 TGCGCCAGCACCCCGACAGTCTTCAGGCAGGAGCAGTACTTC CASTPTVFRQEQYF
NA NA TRBJ1-4 14 TRBV12-3/TRBV12-4 TGTGCCAGCAGTATCCTCCGGGCCCCGGAAAAACTGTTTTTT CASSILRAPEKLFF
TRBD2 NA TRBJ2-7 13 TRBV2 TGTGCCAGCTGGGGGACTAGAAGCTACGAGCAGTACTTC CASWGTRSYEQYF
TRBD1 NA TRBJ2-3 15 TRBV6-1 TGTGCCAGCAAACAGGGGGCCTTCTTCACAGATACGCAGTATTTT CASKQGAFFTDTQYF
NA few TRBJ1-1 15 TRBV7-9 TGTGCCAGCAGCTTAATCTTGTGGGGGCAGACTGAAGCTTTCTTT CASSLILWGQTEAFF
NA NA TRBJ2-5 13 TRBV7-2 TGTGCCAGCAGCTTAGGACAGGCGGAGACCCAGTACTTC CASSLGQAETQYF
NA NA TRBJ1-5 15 TRBV5-1 TGCGCCAGCAGCCCAGACCCGGGGGTAAGGCAGCCCCAGCATTTT CASSPDPGVRQPQHF
NA NA TRBJ2-1 15 TRBV29-1 TGCAGCGTTGATCATGCAGGGGCCGGCTACAATGAGCAGTTCTTC CSVDHAGAGYNEQFF
NA few TRBJ1-1 14 TRBV6-1 TGTGCCAGCAGGTCACTAGGGGCGCGTACTGAAGCTTTCTTT CASRSLGARTEAFF
NA many TRBJ2-3 11 TRBV6-2/TRBV6-3 TGTGCCAGCAGCTGGGCAGATACGCAGTATTTT CASSWADTQYF
NA NA TRBJ2-3 16 TRBV7-8 TGTGCCAGCAGCTTCATATCGGGGGGCCTTACAGATACGCAGTATTTT CASSFISGGLTDTQYF
TRBD2 few TRBJ2-7 14 TRBV10-3 TGTGCCATTGGACAATTAGCGGGAGTACACGAGCAGTACTTC CAIGQLAGVHEQYF
NA many TRBJ1-1 12 TRBV11-2 TGTGCCAGCAGCCTAGGACTGGGATTAGCTTTCTTT CASSLGLGLAFF
TRBD1 NA TRBJ2-1 13 TRBV5-5 TGTGCCAGCAGCTTGCAGGGGGCGGGTGAGCAGTTCTTC CASSLQGAGEQFF
TRBD1 NA TRBJ1-1 13 TRBV12-3/TRBV12-4 TGTGCCAGCAATAACAGGGGTGGAACTGAAGCTTTCTTT CASNNRGGTEAFF
NA NA TRBJ1-2 13 TRBV7-9 TGTGCCAGCAGCTTAGCTGTCGCATATGGCTACACCTTC CASSLAVAYGYTF
NA few TRBJ1-1 15 TRBV11-2 TGTGCCAGCAGCCCACGACAGGCCGTGGGCACTGAAGCTTTCTTT CASSPRQAVGTEAFF
TRBD2 NA TRBJ2-1 15 TRBV27 TGTGCCAGCAGTTCCGGGACTAGCGGGAGCCATGAGCAGTTCTTC CASSSGTSGSHEQFF
NA NA TRBJ2-6 18 TRBV12-3/TRBV12-4 TGTGCCATCAGACATGGCTCCGTCTCGGGCCTTGGGGCCAACGTCCTGACTTTC CAIRHGSVSGLGANVLTF
NA few TRBJ2-6 18 TRBV10-3 TGTGCCATCACCGACGGGACGGCGGAAGGGGCTGGGGCCAACGTCCTGACTTTC CAITDGTAEGAGANVLTF
NA NA TRBJ1-5 14 TRBV5-5 TGTGCCAGCAGCTTACTCGGGGAGGTGCAGCCCCAGCATTTT CASSLLGEVQPQHF
NA few TRBJ1-4 12 TRBV3-1 TGTGCCAGCAGCCAAGATCTCGAAAAACTGTTTTTT CASSQDLEKLFF
TRBD2 NA TRBJ2-7 11 TRBV11-2 TGTGCCAGCAGCTTGCTAGCGGGAGTAGACTTC CASSLLAGVDF
TRBD2 few TRBJ2-3 14 TRBV5-1 TGCGCCAGCTTCGGGGGGGGATCCACAGATACGCAGTATTTT CASFGGGSTDTQYF
NA NA TRBJ1-2 15 TRBV20-1 TGCAGTGCTACCATTACGGGGGGCACTTCCTATGGCTACACCTTC CSATITGGTSYGYTF
TRBD1 NA TRBJ1-4 14 TRBV2 TGTGCCAGCAGTGAAGCCGTACAGGGGGCTGGGGCTTCTTTT CASSEAVQGAGASF
NA NA TRBJ1-6 14 TRBV15 TGTGCCACCAGCATGGGGGACACGAATTCACCCCTCCACTTT CATSMGDTNSPLHF
NA few TRBJ2-5 17 TRBV3-1 TGTGCCAGCAGCCAAGGTATAGGCGCGGGGGCTGGGGAGACCCAGTACTTC CASSQGIGAGAGETQYF
TRBD1 few TRBJ1-2 15 TRBV7-2 TGTGCCAGCAGCTTTTCGGGACAGCTTAACTATGGCTACACCTTC CASSFSGQLNYGYTF
TRBD2 NA TRBJ2-3 15 TRBV5-1 TGCGCCAGCAGTATAGCGGGAGGTACCACAGATACGCAGTATTTT CASSIAGGTTDTQYF
TRBD2 few TRBJ2-7 15 TRBV5-1 TGCGCCAGCAGTTGGAGTAGCGGGAGGGCCGGCGAGCAGTACTTC CASSWSSGRAGEQYF
NA few TRBJ2-7 14 TRBV6-5 TGTGCCAGCAGTTATGGACAGCGCTCCTACGAGCAGTACTTC CASSYGQRSYEQYF
TRBD1 few TRBJ2-2 21 TRBV6-2/TRBV6-3 TGTGCCAGCAGTCGCCGCCTTGGACAGGGAAAGTTTTACGCGAACACCGGGGAGCTGTTTTTT CASSRRLGQGKFYANTGELFF
NA once TRBJ2-7 14 TRBV9 TGTGCCAGCAGCGGTATGGGGGTCTCCTACGAGCAGTACTTC CASSGMGVSYEQYF
NA NA TRBJ2-5 13 TRBV12-3/TRBV12-4 TGTGCCAGCAGTATCACTAGCTTGGAGACCCAGTACTTC CASSITSLETQYF
NA few TRBJ1-1 12 TRBV20-1 TGCAGTGCTAGATCAGGGGTCACTGAAGCTTTCTTT CSARSGVTEAFF
NA NA TRBJ2-1 12 TRBV3-1 TGTGCCAGCAGCCCAGCACGCAATGAGCAGTTCTTC CASSPARNEQFF